This TCR beta chain was recorded in a study of cytomegalovirus exposure and HLA in healthy donors. Study results and caveats: With high specificity and sensitivity, the classifier reportedly diagnosed cytomegalovirus status. Rarity characterized most TCR sequences, yet some public TCRs appeared in many donors. One later analysis, an examination of the 100 to 150 validation repertoires, found that first-cohort TCR clusters tended to co-occur in them.

As to this clone: The target antigen is unknown.

TCRdb's table, derived via immunoSEQ multiplex PCR, lists solely in-frame clones and lacks some. The sample consists of over 120,000 clones, about 90% of them appearing once. The length of the CDR3 is 15 residues. V was trimmed by 0 bases and J by 3 bases, leaving 12 bases between them. Germline CDR1 and CDR2: SGHVS and FQNEAQ. This TCR was recovered from a woman aged 25 to 39 in good health and CMV-seropositive. This chain links TRBV7-8 with TRBJ2-7; D not resolved. Sequencing input: PBMCs. Written as DNA, the CDR3 is TGTGCCAGCAGCTTAGCAGTGGCGGTGGTCTACGAGCAGTACTTC. Translating it yields CASSLAVAVVYEQYF.